The sequence of this T cell receptor beta chain was determined in a study of naive and memory T cell subsets. A note on this clonotype: Its antigen remains unidentified.

Trimming left V 5 bases short and J 3 bases short, with 8 bases between. This CDR3 region has 11 residues. CDR1 and CDR2 from the germline V gene are SQVTM and ANQGSEA. Study-wide results and caveats: Naive repertoires, especially CD8, held a few larger clonotypes, possibly memory cells re-expressing CD45RA.

An equimolar mix of two oligonucleotides served as the beta constant-region primer for TRBC1 and TRBC2. Ligated cDNA was amplified by four rounds of PCR with nested alpha and beta constant-region primers and SP2. TCRdb reprocessed the UMI-ligation and nested PCR reads with MiXCR, giving one entry per CDR3 protein. The sample consists of around 140,000 distinct CDR3 sequences, roughly 22% of them appearing once. The J gene is TRBJ2-7, the V gene TRBV29-1, with D perhaps matching TRBD2 (6 bases). The sequencing input was naive CD4+ T cells from blood. This receptor was obtained from a human donor in good health. DNA of the CDR3: TGCAGCGTTTTTAGCGGCTACGAGCAGTACTTC. It encodes CSVFSGYEQYF.